This TCR beta chain derives from a study of blood T cell repertoires in COVID-19. Assay: immunoSEQ multiplex PCR; the TCRdb copy retains only in-frame clones and omits some. The sample has 300,000 to 450,000 clones; 80% to 90% are singletons. This CDR3 region has 16 residues. CDR1 is MDHEN, CDR2 SYDVKM, per germline. V shed 7 bases and J shed 1 base, with 14 bases lying between them. The origin of this receptor is a young man who had recovered from COVID-19. The chain links TRBV28 to TRBJ2-6; D unresolved. Sequenced: PBMCs or T cells enriched from blood (not recorded which). The CDR3 region is CASTGKVVSGANVLTF. CDR3 sequence (DNA): TGTGCCAGCACGGGTAAGGTGGTGTCTGGGGCCAACGTCCTGACTTTC.